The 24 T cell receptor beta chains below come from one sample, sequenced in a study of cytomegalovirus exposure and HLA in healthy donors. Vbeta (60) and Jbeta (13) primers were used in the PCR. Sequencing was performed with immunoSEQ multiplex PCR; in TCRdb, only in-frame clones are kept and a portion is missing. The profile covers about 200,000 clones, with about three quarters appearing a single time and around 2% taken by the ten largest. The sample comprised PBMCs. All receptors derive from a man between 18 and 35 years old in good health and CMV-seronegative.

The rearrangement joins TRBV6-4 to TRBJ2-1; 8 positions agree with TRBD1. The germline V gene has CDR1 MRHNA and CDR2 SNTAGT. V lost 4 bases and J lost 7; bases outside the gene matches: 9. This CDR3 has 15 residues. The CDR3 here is CASSGGTGAENEQFF. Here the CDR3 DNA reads TGTGCCAGCAGTGGGGGGACAGGAGCAGAGAATGAGCAGTTCTTC.

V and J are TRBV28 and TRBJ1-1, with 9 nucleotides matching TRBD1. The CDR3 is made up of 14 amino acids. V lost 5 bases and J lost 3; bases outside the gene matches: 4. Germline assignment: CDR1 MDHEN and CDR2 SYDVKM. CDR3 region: CASSQHRGHTEAFF. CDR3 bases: TGTGCCAGCAGTCAACACAGGGGGCACACTGAAGCTTTCTTT.

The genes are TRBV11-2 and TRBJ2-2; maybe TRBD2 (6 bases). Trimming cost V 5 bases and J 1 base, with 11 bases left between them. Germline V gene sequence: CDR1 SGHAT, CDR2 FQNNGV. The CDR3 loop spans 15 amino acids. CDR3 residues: CASSSSGKNTGELFF. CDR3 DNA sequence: TGTGCCAGCAGCAGTAGCGGAAAGAACACCGGGGAGCTGTTTTTT.

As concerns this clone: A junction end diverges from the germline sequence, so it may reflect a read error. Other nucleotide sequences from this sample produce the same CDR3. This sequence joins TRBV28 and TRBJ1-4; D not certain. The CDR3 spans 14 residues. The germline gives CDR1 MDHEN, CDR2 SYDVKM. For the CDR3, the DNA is TGTGCCAGCAGTTCCCGCACAACGAATGAAAAACTGTTTTTT. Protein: CASSSRTTNEKLFF.

CDR3 nucleotides: TGTGCCAGCAGTCTAGGACAGGACTTTAACGCTGAAGCTTTCTTT. This codes for CASSLGQDFNAEAFF. J is TRBJ1-1 and V is TRBV6-6; 7 bases are shared with TRBD1. CDR1 is MNHNY, CDR2 SVGAGI, per germline (reference sequence). V lost 5 bases and J lost 6; bases outside the gene matches: 12. The CDR3 has 15 amino acids.

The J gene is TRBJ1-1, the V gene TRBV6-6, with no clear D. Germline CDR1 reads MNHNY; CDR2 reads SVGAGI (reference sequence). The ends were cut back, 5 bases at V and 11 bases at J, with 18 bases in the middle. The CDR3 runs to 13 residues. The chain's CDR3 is CASSLGGLGGAFF. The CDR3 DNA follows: TGTGCCAGCAGTCTGGGAGGGCTTGGTGGGGCTTTCTTT.

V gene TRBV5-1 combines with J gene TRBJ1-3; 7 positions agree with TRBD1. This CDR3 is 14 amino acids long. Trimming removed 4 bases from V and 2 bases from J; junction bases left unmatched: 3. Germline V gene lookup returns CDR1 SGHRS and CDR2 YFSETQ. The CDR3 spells CASSQGGTGNTIYF. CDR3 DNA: TGCGCCAGCAGCCAAGGGGGCACTGGAAACACCATATATTTT.

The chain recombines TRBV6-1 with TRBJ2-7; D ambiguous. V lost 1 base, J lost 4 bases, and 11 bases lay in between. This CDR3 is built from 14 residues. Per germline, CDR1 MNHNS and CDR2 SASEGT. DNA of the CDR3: TGTGCCAGCAGTGAAGGGCCCGTCCTTTACGAGCAGTACTTC. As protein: CASSEGPVLYEQYF.

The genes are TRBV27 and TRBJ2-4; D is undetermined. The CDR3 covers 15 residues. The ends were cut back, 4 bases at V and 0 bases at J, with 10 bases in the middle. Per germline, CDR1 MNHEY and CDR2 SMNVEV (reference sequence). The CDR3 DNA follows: TGTGCCAGCAGTTCCTCATCACTAGCCAAAAACATTCAGTACTTC. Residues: CASSSSSLAKNIQYF.

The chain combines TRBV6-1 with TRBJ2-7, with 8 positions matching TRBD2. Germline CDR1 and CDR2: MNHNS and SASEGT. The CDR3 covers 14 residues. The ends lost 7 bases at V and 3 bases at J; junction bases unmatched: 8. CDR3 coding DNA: TGTGCCAGCAAGCGAGCGGGGGAGGTCTACGAGCAGTACTTC. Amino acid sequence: CASKRAGEVYEQYF.

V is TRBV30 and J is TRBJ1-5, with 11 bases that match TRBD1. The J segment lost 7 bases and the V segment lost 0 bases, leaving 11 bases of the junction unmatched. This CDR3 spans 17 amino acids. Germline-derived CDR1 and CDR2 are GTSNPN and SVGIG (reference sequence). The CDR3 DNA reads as TGTGCCTGGAGTGTGGGACAGGGGGGCGATTTTGGGCAGCCCCAGCATTTT. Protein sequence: CAWSVGQGGDFGQPQHF.

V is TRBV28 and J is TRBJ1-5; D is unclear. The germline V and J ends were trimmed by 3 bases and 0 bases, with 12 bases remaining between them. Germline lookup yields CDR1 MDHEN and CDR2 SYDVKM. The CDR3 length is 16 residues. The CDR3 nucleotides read TGTGCCAGCAGTTTGTCGACAACAGATAGCAATCAGCCCCAGCATTTT. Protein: CASSLSTTDSNQPQHF.

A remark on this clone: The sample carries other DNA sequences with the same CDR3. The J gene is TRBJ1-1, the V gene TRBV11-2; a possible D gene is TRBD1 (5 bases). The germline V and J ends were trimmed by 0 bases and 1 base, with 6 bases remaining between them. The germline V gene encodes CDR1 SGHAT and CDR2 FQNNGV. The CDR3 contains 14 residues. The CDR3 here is CASSLDQGNTEAFF. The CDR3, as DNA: TGTGCCAGCAGCTTAGATCAGGGGAACACTGAAGCTTTCTTT.

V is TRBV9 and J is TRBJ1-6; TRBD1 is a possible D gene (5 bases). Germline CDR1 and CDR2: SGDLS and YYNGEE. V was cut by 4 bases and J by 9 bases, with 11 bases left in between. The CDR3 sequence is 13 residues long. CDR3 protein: CASSSSDTSPLHF. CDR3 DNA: TGTGCCAGCAGCTCTTCGGACACTTCACCCCTCCACTTT.

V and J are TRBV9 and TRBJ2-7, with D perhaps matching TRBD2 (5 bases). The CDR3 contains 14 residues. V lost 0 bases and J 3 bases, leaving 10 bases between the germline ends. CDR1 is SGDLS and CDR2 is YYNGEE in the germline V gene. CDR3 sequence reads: CASSVGLGSYEQYF. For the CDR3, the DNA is TGTGCCAGCAGCGTAGGGCTAGGGAGCTACGAGCAGTACTTC.

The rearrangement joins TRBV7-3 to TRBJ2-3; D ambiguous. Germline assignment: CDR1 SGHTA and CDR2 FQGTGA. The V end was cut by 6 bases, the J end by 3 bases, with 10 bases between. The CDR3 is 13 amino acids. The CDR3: CASRSDGTDTQYF. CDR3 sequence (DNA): TGTGCCAGCAGATCCGACGGGACAGATACGCAGTATTTT.

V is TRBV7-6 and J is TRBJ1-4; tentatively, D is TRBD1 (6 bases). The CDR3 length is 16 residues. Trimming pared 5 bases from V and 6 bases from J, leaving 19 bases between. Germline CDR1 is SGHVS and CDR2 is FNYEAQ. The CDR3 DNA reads TGTGCCAGCAGCCCCTACGGGGCAGGGGCTGATGAAAAACTGTTTTTT. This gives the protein CASSPYGAGADEKLFF. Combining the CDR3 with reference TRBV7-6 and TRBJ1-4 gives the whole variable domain GAGVSQSPRYKVTKRGQDVALRCDPISGHVSLYWYRQALGQGPEFLTYFNYEAQQDKSGLPNDRFSAERPEGSISTLTIQRTEQRDSAMYRCASSPYGAGADEKLFFGSGTQLSVL.

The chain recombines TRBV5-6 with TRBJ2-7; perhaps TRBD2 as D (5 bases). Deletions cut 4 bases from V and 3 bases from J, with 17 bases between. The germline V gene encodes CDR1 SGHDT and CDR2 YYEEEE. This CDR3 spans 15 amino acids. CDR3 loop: CASSPDGGLRYEQYF. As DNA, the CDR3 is TGTGCCAGCAGCCCCGACGGAGGACTCCGCTACGAGCAGTACTTC.

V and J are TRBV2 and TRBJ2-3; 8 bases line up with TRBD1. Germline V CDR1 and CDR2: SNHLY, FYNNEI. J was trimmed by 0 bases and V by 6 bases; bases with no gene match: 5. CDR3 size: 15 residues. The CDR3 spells CASRTGAPSTDTQYF. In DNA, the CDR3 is TGTGCCAGCAGGACAGGGGCACCTAGCACAGATACGCAGTATTTT.

The CDR3 bases are TGTGCCACCAGCGTAGTTTACAATGAGCAGTTCTTC. This sequence encodes CATSVVYNEQFF. This sequence joins TRBV15 and TRBJ2-1; D ambiguous. The CDR3 runs 12 residues. V shed 5 bases and J shed 4 bases, with 6 bases lying between them. Germline V gene sequence: CDR1 LNHNV, CDR2 YYDKDF (reference sequence).

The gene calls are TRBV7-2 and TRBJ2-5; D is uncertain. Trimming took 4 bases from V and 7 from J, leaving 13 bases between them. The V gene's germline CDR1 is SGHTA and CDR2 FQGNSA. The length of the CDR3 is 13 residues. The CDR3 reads CASSSLRSGTQYF. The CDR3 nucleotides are TGTGCCAGCAGCTCCCTAAGATCAGGGACCCAGTACTTC.

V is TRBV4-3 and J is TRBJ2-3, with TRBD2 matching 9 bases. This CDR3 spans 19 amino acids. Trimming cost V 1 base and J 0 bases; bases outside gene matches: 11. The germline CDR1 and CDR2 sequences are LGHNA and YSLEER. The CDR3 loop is CASSQGLEVSGGSTDTQYF. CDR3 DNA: TGCGCCAGCAGCCAAGGACTAGAAGTTAGCGGGGGAAGCACAGATACGCAGTATTTT.

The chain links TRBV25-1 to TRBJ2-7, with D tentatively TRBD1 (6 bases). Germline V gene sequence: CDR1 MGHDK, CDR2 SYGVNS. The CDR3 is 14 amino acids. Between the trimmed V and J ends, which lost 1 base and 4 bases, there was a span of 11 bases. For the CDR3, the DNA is TGTGCCAGCAGTGAATCGACAGGCAGATACGAGCAGTACTTC. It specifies CASSESTGRYEQYF.

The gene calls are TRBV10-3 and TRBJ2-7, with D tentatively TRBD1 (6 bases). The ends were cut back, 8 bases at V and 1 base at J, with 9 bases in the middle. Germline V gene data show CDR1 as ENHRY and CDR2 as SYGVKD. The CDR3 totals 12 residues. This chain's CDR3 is CAIAQGSYEQYF. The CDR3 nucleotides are TGTGCCATCGCCCAGGGGTCCTACGAGCAGTACTTC.